This paragraph covers one TCR beta chain sequence. CDR3 length: 15 amino acids. Between the trimmed V and J ends, which lost 0 bases and 0 bases, there was a span of 6 bases. Germline assignment: CDR1 MNHEY and CDR2 SVGAGI. The repertoire was sequenced with immunoSEQ multiplex PCR; TCRdb's copy has only in-frame clones and lacks some. The sample lists about 160,000 clones; 90% to 97% were seen once. The sample comes from a study of cytomegalovirus exposure and HLA in healthy donors. Sequenced sample: PBMCs. This rearrangement joins TRBV6-5 to TRBJ1-5; no clear D. The receptor was isolated from a woman under 30 in good health and CMV-seronegative. The CDR3 loop reads CASSYSGFSNQPQHF. In DNA, the CDR3 is TGTGCCAGCAGTTACTCCGGGTTTAGCAATCAGCCCCAGCATTTT.